This T cell receptor (beta chain) is from a study of blood T cell repertoires in COVID-19. Study overall: The United States, Italy and Spain provided the acute and convalescent COVID-19 samples. Sample material is recorded as cDNA or gDNA derived from T cells, B-cell-depleted T cells, or PBMCs.

This CDR3 has 17 residues. Germline V gene data show CDR1 as GTSNPN and CDR2 as SVGIG (reference sequence). V shed 1 base and J shed 0 bases, with 17 bases lying between them. Some clones are missing from TCRdb's copy, which holds only in-frame ones; the method was immunoSEQ multiplex PCR. The sample records 60,000 to 75,000 clones, more than 85% being singletons. The sequencing sample was made of peripheral blood. The V call is TRBV30, the J call TRBJ2-3; D may be TRBD1 (7 bases). This clonotype was sampled from a man aged 65 to 79 with active COVID-19. CDR3 loop: CAWSAPQQGTSTDTQYF. The CDR3 bases are TGTGCCTGGAGTGCCCCCCAACAGGGGACTAGCACAGATACGCAGTATTTT.